This T cell receptor (beta chain) was documented in a study of T cell responses to AZD1222 COVID-19 vaccine. Study-level findings and limits: Samples come after the peak T cell response, not at day 14. Mostly white British, mostly female donors; authors suggested clonal diversity may be underestimated. CD4 TCRs covered the whole spike, strongest at regions 160-218 and 743-854.

With respect to this clone: Its specificity is not known.

The CDR3 length is 13 residues. The V and J ends lost 0 bases and 3 bases respectively, with 6 bases between them. Germline V gene data show CDR1 as SGHRS and CDR2 as YFSETQ. Sequenced by immunoSEQ multiplex PCR; TCRdb stores in-frame clones only, minus some. The repertoire consists of 90,000 to 130,000 clones, with approximately 89% occurring once and the leading ten covering about 3.3%. J is TRBJ1-1 and V is TRBV5-1; D is perhaps TRBD1 (5 bases). Sequences were derived from peripheral blood, sampled on day 0 of MenACWY control vaccination. The receptor was isolated from an adult in good health. This chain's CDR3 is CASSLARDTEAFF. CDR3 nucleotide sequence: TGCGCCAGCAGCTTGGCCAGGGACACTGAAGCTTTCTTT.